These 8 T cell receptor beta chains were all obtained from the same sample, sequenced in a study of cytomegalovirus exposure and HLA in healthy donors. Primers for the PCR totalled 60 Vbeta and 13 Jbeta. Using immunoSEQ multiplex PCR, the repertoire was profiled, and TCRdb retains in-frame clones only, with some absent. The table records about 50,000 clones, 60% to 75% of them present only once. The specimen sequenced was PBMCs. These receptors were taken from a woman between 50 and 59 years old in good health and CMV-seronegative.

CDR3 nucleotides: TGTGCCAGCAGACAGGGGATGCGCGGCGGAAACACCATATATTTT. Translation: CASRQGMRGGNTIYF. The V gene is TRBV5-6, the J gene TRBJ1-3; 7 bases align to TRBD1. In germline, CDR1 is SGHDT, CDR2 YYEEEE. This CDR3 has 15 residues. Trimming cost V 5 bases and J 4 bases; bases outside gene matches: 9.

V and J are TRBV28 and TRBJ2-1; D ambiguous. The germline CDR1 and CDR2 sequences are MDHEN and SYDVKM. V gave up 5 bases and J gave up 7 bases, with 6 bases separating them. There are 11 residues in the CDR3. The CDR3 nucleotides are TGTGCCAGCAGTAGCACGAATGAGCAGTTCTTC. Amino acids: CASSSTNEQFF.

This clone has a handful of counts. The CDR3 region is CAWSPGRRSSYNEQFF. The CDR3 nucleotides read TGTGCCTGGAGTCCTGGGAGGAGGAGCTCCTACAATGAGCAGTTCTTC. The J gene is TRBJ2-1, the V gene TRBV30; D may be TRBD2 (6 bases). The germline V and J ends were trimmed by 2 bases and 0 bases, with 14 bases remaining between them. Germline assignment: CDR1 GTSNPN and CDR2 SVGIG (reference sequence). The length of the CDR3 is 16 residues.

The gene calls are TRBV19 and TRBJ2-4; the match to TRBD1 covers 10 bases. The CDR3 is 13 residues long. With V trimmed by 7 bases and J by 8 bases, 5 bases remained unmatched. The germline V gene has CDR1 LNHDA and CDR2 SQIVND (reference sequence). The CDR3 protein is CASTTTGGHIQYF. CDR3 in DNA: TGTGCCAGTACCACGACAGGGGGCCACATTCAGTACTTC.

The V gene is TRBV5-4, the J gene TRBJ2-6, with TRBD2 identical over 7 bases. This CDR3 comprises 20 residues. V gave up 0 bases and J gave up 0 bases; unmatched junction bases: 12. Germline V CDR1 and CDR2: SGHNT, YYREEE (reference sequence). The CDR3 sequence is CASSLGGGGTAGSGANVLTF. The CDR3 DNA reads TGTGCCAGCAGCTTGGGCGGGGGAGGGACGGCCGGCTCTGGGGCCAACGTCCTGACTTTC.

The CDR3: CASSYPPPAEAFF. For the CDR3, the DNA is TGTGCCAGCAGTTACCCCCCACCGGCTGAAGCTTTCTTT. The chain is built from TRBV6-5 and TRBJ1-1; D unresolved. The CDR3 consists of 13 residues. Trimming stripped 2 bases from V and 6 bases from J, with 10 bases between. CDR1 and CDR2 (germline): MNHEY, SVGAGI.

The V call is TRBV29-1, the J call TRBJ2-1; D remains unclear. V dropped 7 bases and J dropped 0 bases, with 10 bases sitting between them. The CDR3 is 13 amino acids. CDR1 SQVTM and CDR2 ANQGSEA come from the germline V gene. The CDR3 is CSGGPRSYNEQFF. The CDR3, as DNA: TGCAGCGGCGGCCCTCGCTCCTACAATGAGCAGTTCTTC.

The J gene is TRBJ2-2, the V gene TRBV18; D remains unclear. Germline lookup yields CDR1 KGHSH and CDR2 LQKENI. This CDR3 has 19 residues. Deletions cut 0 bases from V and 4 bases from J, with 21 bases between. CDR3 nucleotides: TGTGCCAGCTCACCACCAGAAAGTGGGCCGGTAGGATTCACCGGGGAGCTGTTTTTT. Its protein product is CASSPPESGPVGFTGELFF.